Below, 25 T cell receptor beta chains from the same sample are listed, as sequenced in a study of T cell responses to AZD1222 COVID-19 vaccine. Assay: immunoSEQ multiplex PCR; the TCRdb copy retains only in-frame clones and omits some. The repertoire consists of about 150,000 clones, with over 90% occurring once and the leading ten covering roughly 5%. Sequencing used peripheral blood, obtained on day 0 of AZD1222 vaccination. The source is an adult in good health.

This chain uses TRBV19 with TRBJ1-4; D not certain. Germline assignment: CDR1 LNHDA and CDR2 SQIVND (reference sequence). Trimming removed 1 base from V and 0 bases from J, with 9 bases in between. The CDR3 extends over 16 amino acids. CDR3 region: CASSIGEGATNEKLFF. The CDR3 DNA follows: TGTGCCAGTAGTATAGGGGAGGGCGCAACTAATGAAAAACTGTTTTTT.

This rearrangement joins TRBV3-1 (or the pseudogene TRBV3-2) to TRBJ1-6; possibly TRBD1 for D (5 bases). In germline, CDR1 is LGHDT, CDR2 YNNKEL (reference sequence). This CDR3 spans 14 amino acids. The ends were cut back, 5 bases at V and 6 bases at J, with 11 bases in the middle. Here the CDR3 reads CASSSGTANSPLHF. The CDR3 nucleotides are TGTGCCAGCAGCTCCGGGACGGCTAATTCACCCCTCCACTTT.

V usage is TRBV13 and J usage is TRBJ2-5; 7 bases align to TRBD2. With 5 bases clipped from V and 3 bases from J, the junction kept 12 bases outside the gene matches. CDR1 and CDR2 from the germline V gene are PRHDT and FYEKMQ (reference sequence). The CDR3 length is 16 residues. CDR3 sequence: CASSTDYSSGEETQYF. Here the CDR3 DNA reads TGTGCCAGCAGCACCGATTATTCCAGCGGGGAAGAGACCCAGTACTTC.

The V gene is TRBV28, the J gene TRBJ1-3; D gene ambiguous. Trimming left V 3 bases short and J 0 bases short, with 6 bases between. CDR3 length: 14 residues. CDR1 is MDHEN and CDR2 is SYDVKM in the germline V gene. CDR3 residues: CASSFRSSGNTIYF. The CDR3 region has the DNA TGTGCCAGCAGTTTCAGATCCTCTGGAAACACCATATATTTT.

The CDR3 protein is CASSPQGSEQFF. CDR3 sequence (DNA): TGTGCCAGCAGTCCTCAGGGCTCTGAGCAGTTCTTC. The chain combines TRBV28 with TRBJ2-1, with TRBD1 as a possible D gene (5 bases). Trimming removed 5 bases at V and 9 bases at J, with 11 bases between. The CDR3 totals 12 residues. The germline gives CDR1 MDHEN, CDR2 SYDVKM.

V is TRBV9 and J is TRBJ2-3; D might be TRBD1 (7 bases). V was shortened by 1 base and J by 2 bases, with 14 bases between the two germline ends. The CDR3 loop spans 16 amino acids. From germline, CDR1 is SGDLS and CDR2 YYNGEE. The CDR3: CASSVLGGQPTDTQYF. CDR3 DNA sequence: TGTGCCAGCAGCGTACTCGGGGGACAGCCCACAGATACGCAGTATTTT.

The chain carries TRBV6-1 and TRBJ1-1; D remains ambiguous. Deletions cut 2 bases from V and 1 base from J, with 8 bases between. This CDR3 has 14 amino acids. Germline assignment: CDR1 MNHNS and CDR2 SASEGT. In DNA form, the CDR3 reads TGTGCCAGCAGTGAAAGTACGGAGAACACTGAAGCTTTCTTT. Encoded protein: CASSESTENTEAFF.

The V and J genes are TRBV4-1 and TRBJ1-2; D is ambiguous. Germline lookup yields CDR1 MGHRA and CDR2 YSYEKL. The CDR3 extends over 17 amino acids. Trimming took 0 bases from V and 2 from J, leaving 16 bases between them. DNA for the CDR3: TGCGCCAGCAGCCAAGAATCCGAAGGGAGATGGAACTATGGCTACACCTTC. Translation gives CASSQESEGRWNYGYTF.

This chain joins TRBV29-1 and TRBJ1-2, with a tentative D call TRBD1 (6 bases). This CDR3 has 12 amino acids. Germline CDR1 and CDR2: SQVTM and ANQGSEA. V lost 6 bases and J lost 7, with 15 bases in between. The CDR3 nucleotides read TGCAGCGTGACAACAGGGTCCCCTGGCTACACCTTC. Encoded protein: CSVTTGSPGYTF.

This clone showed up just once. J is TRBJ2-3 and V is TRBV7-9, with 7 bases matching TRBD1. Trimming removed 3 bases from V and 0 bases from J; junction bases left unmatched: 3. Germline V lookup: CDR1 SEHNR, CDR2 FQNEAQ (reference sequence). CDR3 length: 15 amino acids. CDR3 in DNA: TGTGCCAGCAGCTTGGGACAGCCTAGCACAGATACGCAGTATTTT. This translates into CASSLGQPSTDTQYF. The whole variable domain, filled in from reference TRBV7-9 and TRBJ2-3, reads DTGVSQNPRHKITKRGQNVTFRCDPISEHNRLYWYRQTLGQGPEFLTYFQNEAQLEKSRLLSDRFSAERPKGSFSTLEIQRTEQGDSAMYLCASSLGQPSTDTQYFGPGTRLTVL.

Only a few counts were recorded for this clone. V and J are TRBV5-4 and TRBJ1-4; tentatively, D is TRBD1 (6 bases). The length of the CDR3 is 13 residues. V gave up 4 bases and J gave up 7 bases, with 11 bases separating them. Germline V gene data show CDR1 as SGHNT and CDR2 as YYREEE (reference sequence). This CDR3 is CASSPRQVEKLFF. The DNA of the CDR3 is TGTGCCAGCAGCCCTCGACAGGTTGAAAAACTGTTTTTT.

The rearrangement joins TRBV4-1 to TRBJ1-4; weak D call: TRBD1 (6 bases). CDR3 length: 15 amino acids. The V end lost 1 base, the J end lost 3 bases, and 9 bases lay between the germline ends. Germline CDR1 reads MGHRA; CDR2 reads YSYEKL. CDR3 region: CASSQAGASNEKLFF. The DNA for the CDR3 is TGCGCCAGCAGCCAAGCAGGGGCATCTAATGAAAAACTGTTTTTT.

The CDR3 DNA reads as TGTGCCAGCAGTTTACGGGTCCCCTACAATGAGCAGTTCTTC. This encodes CASSLRVPYNEQFF. The chain carries TRBV28 and TRBJ2-1; no reliable D call. Trimming shortened V by 2 bases and J by 2 bases, and 7 bases separated the two germline ends. Germline assignment: CDR1 MDHEN and CDR2 SYDVKM. This CDR3 is 14 amino acids long.

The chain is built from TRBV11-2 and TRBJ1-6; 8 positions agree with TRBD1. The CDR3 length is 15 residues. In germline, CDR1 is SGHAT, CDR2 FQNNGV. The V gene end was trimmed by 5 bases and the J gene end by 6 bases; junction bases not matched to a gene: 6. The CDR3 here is CASSPGTGFNSPLHF. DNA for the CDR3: TGTGCCAGCAGCCCCGGGACAGGCTTTAATTCACCCCTCCACTTT. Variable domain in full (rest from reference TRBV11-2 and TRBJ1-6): EAGVAQSPRYKIIEKRQSVAFWCNPISGHATLYWYQQILGQGPKLLIQFQNNGVVDDSQLPKDRFSAERLKGVDSTLKIQPAKLEDSAVYLCASSPGTGFNSPLHFGNGTRLTVT.

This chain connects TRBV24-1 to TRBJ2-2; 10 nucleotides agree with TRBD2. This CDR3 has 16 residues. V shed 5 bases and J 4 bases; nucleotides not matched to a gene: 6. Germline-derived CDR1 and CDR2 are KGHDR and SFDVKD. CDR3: CATSVPSGSRTGELFF. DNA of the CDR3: TGTGCCACCAGTGTGCCTAGCGGGAGTCGCACCGGGGAGCTGTTTTTT.

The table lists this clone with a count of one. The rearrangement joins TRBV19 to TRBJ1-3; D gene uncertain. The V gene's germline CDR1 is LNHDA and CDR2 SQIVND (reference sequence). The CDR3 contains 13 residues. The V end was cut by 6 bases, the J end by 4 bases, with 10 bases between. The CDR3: CASSHPLGNTIYF. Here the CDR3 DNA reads TGTGCCAGTAGCCACCCTCTCGGAAACACCATATATTTT. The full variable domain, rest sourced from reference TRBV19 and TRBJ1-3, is DGGITQSPKYLFRKEGQNVTLSCEQNLNHDAMYWYRQDPGQGLRLIYYSQIVNDFQKGDIAEGYSVSREKKESFPLTVTSAQKNPTAFYLCASSHPLGNTIYFGEGSWLTVV.

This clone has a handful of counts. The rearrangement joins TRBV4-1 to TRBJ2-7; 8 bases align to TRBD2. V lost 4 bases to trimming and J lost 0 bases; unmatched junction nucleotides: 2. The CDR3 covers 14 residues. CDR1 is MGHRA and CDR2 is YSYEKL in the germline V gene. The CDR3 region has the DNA TGCGCCAGCAGCCTCACTAGCGGCTCCTACGAGCAGTACTTC. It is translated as CASSLTSGSYEQYF.

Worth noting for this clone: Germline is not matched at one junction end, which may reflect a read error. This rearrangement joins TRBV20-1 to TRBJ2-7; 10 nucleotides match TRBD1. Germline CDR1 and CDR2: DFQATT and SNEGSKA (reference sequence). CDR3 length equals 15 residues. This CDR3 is CSASPDRGLGYGQYF. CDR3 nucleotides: TGCAGTGCTAGTCCCGACAGGGGGCTCGGATACGGGCAGTACTTC.

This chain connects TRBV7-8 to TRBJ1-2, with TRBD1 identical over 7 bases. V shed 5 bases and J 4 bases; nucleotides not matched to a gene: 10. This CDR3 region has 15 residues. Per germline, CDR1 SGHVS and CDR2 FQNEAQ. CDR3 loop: CASSQGGGSSYGYTF. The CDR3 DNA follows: TGTGCCAGCAGCCAGGGGGGAGGATCGAGCTATGGCTACACCTTC.

The CDR3 sequence is CASRSGTLLIYTEAFF. CDR3 nucleotide sequence: TGTGCCAGCAGGTCCGGGACACTTCTTATCTACACTGAAGCTTTCTTT. This chain links TRBV6-6 with TRBJ1-1, with D tentatively TRBD1 (6 bases). The V end was cut by 6 bases, the J end by 3 bases, with 20 bases between. Per germline, CDR1 MNHNY and CDR2 SVGAGI (reference sequence). CDR3 size: 16 residues.

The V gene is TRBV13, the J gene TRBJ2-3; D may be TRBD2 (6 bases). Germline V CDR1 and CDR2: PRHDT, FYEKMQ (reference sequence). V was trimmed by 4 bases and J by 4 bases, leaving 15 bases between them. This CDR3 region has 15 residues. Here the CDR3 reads CASSSGGSRADTQYF. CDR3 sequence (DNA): TGTGCCAGCAGCTCTGGGGGGAGTAGGGCAGATACGCAGTATTTT.

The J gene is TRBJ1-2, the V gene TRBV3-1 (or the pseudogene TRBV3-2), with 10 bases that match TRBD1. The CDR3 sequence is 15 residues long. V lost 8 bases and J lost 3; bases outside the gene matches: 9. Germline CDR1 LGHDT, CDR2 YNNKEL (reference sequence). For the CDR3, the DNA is TGTGCCAGCCGTCGACAGGGGGCGCAGGACTATGGCTACACCTTC. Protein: CASRRQGAQDYGYTF.

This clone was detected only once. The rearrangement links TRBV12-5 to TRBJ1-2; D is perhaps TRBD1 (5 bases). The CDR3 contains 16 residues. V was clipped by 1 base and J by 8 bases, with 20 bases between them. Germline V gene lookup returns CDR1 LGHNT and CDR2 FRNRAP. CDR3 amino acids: CASGLAPVGEANGYTF. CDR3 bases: TGTGCTAGTGGTTTGGCTCCGGTGGGGGAGGCGAACGGCTACACCTTC. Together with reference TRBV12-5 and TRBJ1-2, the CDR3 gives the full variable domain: DARVTQTPRHKVTEMGQEVTMRCQPILGHNTVFWYRQTMMQGLELLAYFRNRAPLDDSGMPKDRFSAEMPDATLATLKIQPSEPRDSAVYFCASGLAPVGEANGYTFGSGTRLTVV.

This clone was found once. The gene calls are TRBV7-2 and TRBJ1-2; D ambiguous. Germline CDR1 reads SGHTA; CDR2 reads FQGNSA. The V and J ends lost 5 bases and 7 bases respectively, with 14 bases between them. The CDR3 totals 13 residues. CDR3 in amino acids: CASSIGTAAGYTF. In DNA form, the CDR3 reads TGTGCCAGCAGCATCGGAACGGCGGCTGGCTACACCTTC. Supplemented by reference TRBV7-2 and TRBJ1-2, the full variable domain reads GAGVSQSPSNKVTEKGKDVELRCDPISGHTALYWYRQSLGQGLEFLIYFQGNSAPDKSGLPSDRFSAERTGGSVSTLTIQRTQQEDSAVYLCASSIGTAAGYTFGSGTRLTVV.

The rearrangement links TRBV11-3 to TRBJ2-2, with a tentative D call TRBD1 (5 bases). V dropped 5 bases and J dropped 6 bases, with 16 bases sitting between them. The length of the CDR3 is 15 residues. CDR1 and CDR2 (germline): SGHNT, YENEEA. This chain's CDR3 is CASSAKETGAGELFF. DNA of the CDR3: TGTGCCAGCAGCGCCAAAGAAACAGGAGCCGGGGAGCTGTTTTTT.